The 26 T cell receptor beta chains below were found in one sample sequenced in a study of blood T cell repertoires in COVID-19. Sequenced by immunoSEQ multiplex PCR; TCRdb stores in-frame clones only, minus some. The sample records around 300,000 clones, 83% being singletons. The sequenced sample consisted of peripheral blood. These receptors came from a woman in her forties or fifties who had recovered from COVID-19.

This clone has a single count. V gene TRBV11-2 combines with J gene TRBJ1-1; D not certain. V dropped 0 bases and J dropped 5 bases, with 10 bases sitting between them. Germline CDR1 SGHAT, CDR2 FQNNGV. The CDR3 has 14 amino acids. The CDR3 bases are TGTGCCAGCAGCTTAGAGGGAGTCGCGACTGAAGCTTTCTTT. It specifies CASSLEGVATEAFF.

This clone was seen many times. This rearrangement joins TRBV19 to TRBJ1-1; perhaps TRBD1 as D (6 bases). Germline loops: CDR1 LNHDA, CDR2 SQIVND (reference sequence). The CDR3 consists of 15 residues. V gave up 3 bases and J gave up 0 bases, with 11 bases separating them. CDR3 in amino acids: CASSMWDTMNTEAFF. CDR3 in DNA: TGTGCCAGTAGTATGTGGGACACCATGAACACTGAAGCTTTCTTT.

The chain is built from TRBV30 and TRBJ2-1, with D unresolved. Trimming pared 5 bases from V and 0 bases from J, leaving 17 bases between. CDR1 and CDR2 from the germline V gene are GTSNPN and SVGIG (reference sequence). The CDR3 is made up of 16 amino acids. This CDR3 is CAWDHYSISSYNEQFF. The CDR3 bases are TGTGCCTGGGACCATTACTCAATAAGCTCCTACAATGAGCAGTTCTTC.

The chain employs TRBV7-9 and TRBJ2-7, with D uncertain. CDR1 is SEHNR and CDR2 is FQNEAQ in the germline V gene (reference sequence). The CDR3 contains 13 residues. Trimming stripped 1 base from V and 2 bases from J, with 6 bases between. The CDR3 is CASSLETAYEQYF. For the CDR3, the DNA is TGTGCCAGCAGCTTAGAAACAGCCTACGAGCAGTACTTC.

This rearrangement joins TRBV30 to TRBJ2-2; D ambiguous. Per the germline V gene, CDR1 is GTSNPN and CDR2 is SVGIG (reference sequence). The CDR3 is 12 amino acids. Trimming removed 0 bases from V and 3 bases from J, with 2 bases in between. The CDR3 loop reads CAWSVYTGELFF. The CDR3 bases are TGTGCCTGGAGTGTCTACACCGGGGAGCTGTTTTTT.

This clone was seen just once. The same CDR3 is also encoded by other DNA sequences in this sample. This chain links TRBV28 with TRBJ1-5, with unresolved D. The CDR3 is made up of 12 amino acids. Trimming cost V 2 bases and J 4 bases, with 3 bases left between them. Germline-derived CDR1 and CDR2 are MDHEN and SYDVKM. This CDR3 is CASSLQNQPQHF. CDR3 sequence (DNA): TGTGCCAGCAGTTTACAGAATCAGCCCCAGCATTTT.

This clone was detected once. The chain uses TRBV5-4 and TRBJ1-2, with TRBD1 matching over 9 bases. V shed 4 bases and J 4 bases; nucleotides not matched to a gene: 2. Germline V lookup: CDR1 SGHNT, CDR2 YYREEE (reference sequence). This CDR3 has 13 amino acids. CDR3 sequence (DNA): TGTGCCAGCAGCGTGGACAGGGGCTATGGCTACACCTTC. It codes for CASSVDRGYGYTF.

Only one count was recorded for this clone. The chain has TRBV27 and TRBJ2-3; tentatively, D is TRBD2 (6 bases). The CDR3 has 14 amino acids. Looked up from germline, CDR1 is MNHEY and CDR2 is SMNVEV (reference sequence). V was shortened by 5 bases and J by 1 base, with 10 bases between the two germline ends. CDR3 sequence (DNA): TGTGCCAGCAGTCCCATAGCGGGCACAGATACGCAGTATTTT. Encoded protein: CASSPIAGTDTQYF.

The chain employs TRBV6-5 and TRBJ2-1, with D maybe TRBD1 (6 bases). The CDR3 spans 13 residues. CDR1 is MNHEY and CDR2 is SVGAGI in the germline V gene. V lost 7 bases and J 8 bases, leaving 15 bases between the germline ends. The DNA of the CDR3 is TGTGCCAGCATCGCCGCAGGGGAGCATGAGCAGTTCTTC. This gives the protein CASIAAGEHEQFF.

This clone was counted once. The chain links TRBV9 to TRBJ1-3; D possibly corresponds to TRBD1 (6 bases). Germline loops: CDR1 SGDLS, CDR2 YYNGEE. Trimming cost V 3 bases and J 2 bases, with 15 bases left between them. The CDR3 is 16 amino acids. In DNA, the CDR3 is TGTGCCAGCAGCGGGGGGGGCCAGGTCACTGGAAACACCATATATTTT. This translates into CASSGGGQVTGNTIYF.

V gene TRBV5-6 combines with J gene TRBJ1-1; a possible D gene is TRBD1 (6 bases). CDR1 is SGHDT, CDR2 YYEEEE, per germline. The CDR3 has 12 amino acids. Deletions cut 5 bases from V and 1 base from J, with 6 bases between. DNA of the CDR3: TGTGCCAGCAGGACAGGGAACACTGAAGCTTTCTTT. Translated: CASRTGNTEAFF.

The V gene is TRBV7-2, the J gene TRBJ2-4; 14 bases align to TRBD2. This CDR3 contains 15 residues. The V segment lost 5 bases and the J segment 5 bases; nucleotides outside the gene matches: 2. The V gene's germline CDR1 is SGHTA and CDR2 FQGNSA. CDR3 region: CASSPGLAGENIQYF. CDR3 sequence (DNA): TGTGCCAGCAGCCCGGGACTAGCGGGGGAAAACATTCAGTACTTC. The complete variable domain, with remaining parts taken from reference TRBV7-2 and TRBJ2-4, reads GAGVSQSPSNKVTEKGKDVELRCDPISGHTALYWYRQSLGQGLEFLIYFQGNSAPDKSGLPSDRFSAERTGGSVSTLTIQRTQQEDSAVYLCASSPGLAGENIQYFGAGTRLSVL.

This chain connects TRBV20-1 to TRBJ2-5; TRBD2 might be the D (6 bases). Germline values: CDR1 DFQATT, CDR2 SNEGSKA (reference sequence). Trimming removed 3 bases at V and 5 bases at J, with 22 bases between. CDR3 length: 16 amino acids. For the CDR3, the DNA is TGCAGTGCTAGTATCTTTGCCTCGGGAGATGGGGAGACCCAGTACTTC. This sequence encodes CSASIFASGDGETQYF.

CDR3 sequence: CASSLEERQGAYGYTF. CDR3 sequence (DNA): TGTGCCAGCAGCTTGGAGGAAAGACAGGGGGCTTATGGCTACACCTTC. The chain joins TRBV5-5 to TRBJ1-2, with 10 positions matching TRBD1. Trimming took 0 bases from V and 5 from J; bases not matched to a gene: 7. CDR1 is SGHKS, CDR2 YYEKEE, per germline (reference sequence). CDR3 length equals 16 residues.

The CDR3 loop reads CASSFNMGSQETQYF. Here the CDR3 DNA reads TGTGCCAGCAGTTTTAATATGGGCAGCCAAGAGACCCAGTACTTC. The chain carries TRBV28 and TRBJ2-5, with unresolved D. The germline V gene encodes CDR1 MDHEN and CDR2 SYDVKM. Trimming cost V 3 bases and J 1 base, with 12 bases left between them. The length of the CDR3 is 15 residues.

The chain has TRBV9 and TRBJ2-3; D is possibly TRBD2 (6 bases). V lost 0 bases and J 4 bases, leaving 9 bases between the germline ends. The CDR3 consists of 14 residues. Germline V CDR1 and CDR2: SGDLS, YYNGEE. The CDR3 reads CASSVGTKADTQYF. For the CDR3, the DNA is TGTGCCAGCAGCGTAGGGACTAAGGCAGATACGCAGTATTTT.

This sequence joins TRBV5-1 and TRBJ1-1; perhaps TRBD1 as D (5 bases). Germline V gene lookup returns CDR1 SGHRS and CDR2 YFSETQ. CDR3 length: 14 amino acids. V lost 3 bases to trimming and J lost 0 bases, with 9 bases between them. For the CDR3, the DNA is TGCGCCAGCAGCTCGGGGGGAGTGAACACTGAAGCTTTCTTT. The encoded protein is CASSSGGVNTEAFF.

The chain uses TRBV28 and TRBJ1-1, with 10 bases that match TRBD1. The V gene's germline CDR1 is MDHEN and CDR2 SYDVKM. This CDR3 is built from 14 residues. V shed 3 bases and J 5 bases; nucleotides not matched to a gene: 3. CDR3 region: CASSLGQGWTEAFF. CDR3 DNA sequence: TGTGCCAGCAGTTTGGGACAGGGGTGGACTGAAGCTTTCTTT.

This clone was found once. This rearrangement joins TRBV13 to TRBJ2-2, with D hard to call. CDR1 and CDR2 from the germline V gene are PRHDT and FYEKMQ (reference sequence). The CDR3 spans 14 residues. Trimming took off 1 base at V and 6 bases at J, with 9 bases between the two ends. In DNA form, the CDR3 reads TGTGCCAGCAGCTTAGTCCCGCGTGCCGGGGAGCTGTTTTTT. Translating it yields CASSLVPRAGELFF.

V and J are TRBV4-2 and TRBJ2-3; 10 nucleotides line up with TRBD2. The junction had 9 bases not matched to a gene; V was cut back by 0 bases and J by 6 bases. Germline assignment: CDR1 LGHNA and CDR2 YNFKEQ. The CDR3 runs to 17 residues. The chain's CDR3 is CASSQDPPSGSFDTQYF. CDR3 nucleotides: TGTGCCAGCAGCCAAGACCCCCCTAGCGGGAGTTTCGATACGCAGTATTTT.

This rearrangement joins TRBV7-8 to TRBJ2-7, with D uncertain. The germline V gene encodes CDR1 SGHVS and CDR2 FQNEAQ. The germline V and J ends were trimmed by 2 bases and 1 base, with 6 bases remaining between them. The CDR3 has 13 amino acids. CDR3 residues: CASSLLVSYEQYF. DNA for the CDR3: TGTGCCAGCAGCTTACTAGTATCCTACGAGCAGTACTTC.

The rearrangement links TRBV5-4 to TRBJ2-7; D call uncertain. V was clipped by 3 bases and J by 3 bases, with 4 bases between them. Germline-derived CDR1 and CDR2 are SGHNT and YYREEE (reference sequence). The CDR3 covers 11 residues. CDR3 nucleotide sequence: TGTGCCAGCAGCTCAAACTACGAGCAGTACTTC. It is translated as CASSSNYEQYF.

The chain employs TRBV6-2 or TRBV6-3 and TRBJ2-1, with TRBD2 matching over 14 bases. The CDR3 consists of 20 residues. From germline, CDR1 is MNHEY and CDR2 SVGEGT. The junction had 11 bases not matched to a gene; V was cut back by 4 bases and J by 0 bases. The CDR3 DNA follows: TGTGCCAGCAGTTTACCGGGACTAGCGGGAGCCTTCTACTCCTACAATGAGCAGTTCTTC. Protein sequence: CASSLPGLAGAFYSYNEQFF.

This clone was recorded once. The chain couples TRBV7-9 to TRBJ2-7; 9 nucleotides match TRBD1. The trim removed 0 bases at V and 3 bases at J, leaving 6 bases unmatched. Germline assignment: CDR1 SEHNR and CDR2 FQNEAQ (reference sequence). The CDR3 contains 16 residues. The CDR3 spells CASSLALTGGIYEQYF. CDR3 in DNA: TGTGCCAGCAGCTTAGCTCTGACAGGGGGGATCTACGAGCAGTACTTC.

The chain has TRBV7-2 and TRBJ1-5, with unresolved D. The CDR3 is 15 residues long. Per the germline V gene, CDR1 is SGHTA and CDR2 is FQGNSA. V dropped 7 bases and J dropped 4 bases, with 17 bases sitting between them. The CDR3 DNA sequence: TGTGCCAGCAACCCGGGAGGAGCCCGTAATCAGCCCCAGCATTTT. This gives the protein CASNPGGARNQPQHF.

The chain is built from TRBV5-6 and TRBJ2-5, with a tentative D call TRBD1 (6 bases). CDR1 is SGHDT and CDR2 is YYEEEE in the germline V gene. V was trimmed by 4 bases and J by 2 bases, leaving 6 bases between them. The CDR3 runs to 12 residues. The CDR3 DNA reads TGTGCCAGCAGCACAGGGCAAGAGACCCAGTACTTC. Its translation: CASSTGQETQYF.